The TCR beta chain under discussion was sequenced for a study of blood T cell repertoires in COVID-19 (dated by TCRdb to about 2020). Describing the broader study: Samples covering the acute and convalescent phases of COVID-19 were provided by collaborators in the United States, Italy and Spain. Samples were obtained from the ongoing ImmuneRACE study (first 160 participants) and from some 1,200 subjects provided by 6 global collaborators. Where available, HLA class I and class II types were taken from metadata supplied by the sample provider and were not determined by assay-based typing. The repertoires were released in a freely available public database meant as a resource for research on the immune response to SARS-CoV-2. The dataset comprised deeply sampled blood TCRbeta repertoires from subjects exposed to, actively infected with, or recovered from COVID-19. The material from the prospective study consisted of cDNA or gDNA derived from T cells, B-cell-depleted T cells, or PBMCs. The sample metadata nearly always contained a de-identified subject ID, COVID-19 status, age in years and sex. What the research found in general, with its limitations: How much clinical and demographic metadata was included differed by source and by participant, and the metadata was provided uncurated.

Samples from volunteer blood donors who had recovered from COVID-19 were contributed by a second Seattle source. Collaborating institutions collected whole blood in K2EDTA tubes following their own protocols. For TCRbeta analysis, collaborators shipped samples in one of three forms: frozen whole blood, isolated PBMCs, or DNA extracted from either of those sample types. Concerning this clone: Its recognized antigen is unknown. No per-base quality is available; no much larger clone lies one base away.

TCRbeta CDR3 regions were amplified from genomic DNA using the immunoSEQ Assay, a bias-controlled multiplex PCR. Turning to the authors' computational methods: Within the assay, amplification of reference gene primers was used to estimate how many nucleated cells each sample contained. To quantify the absolute abundance of each unique TCRbeta CDR3 rearrangement, sequence reads were collapsed and filtered. For each sample, productive Simpson clonality was calculated as the square root of Simpson's diversity index across productive rearrangements. Not all clones reach the TCRdb copy of this immuneACCESS table, which keeps in-frame sequences only. Checked studies attribute under half of the gap to unresolved V genes and leave the rest unexplained. The V and J calls and the clone size are those of that table, but D and trimming were determined from the DNA. The sample table contains around 300,000 clones; only one count was recorded for 80% to 90% of them. The ten largest clones add up to around a tenth of the sample.

The sequence was collected from a woman aged 50 to 60 who had recovered from COVID-19. Source material: peripheral blood.

The CDR3 amino acid sequence is: CASSQGTTSTDTQYF. The DNA sequence is TGCGCCAGCAGCCAAGGGACAACTAGCACAGATACGCAGTATTTT. The chain was built from TRBV5-1 and TRBJ2-3; TRBD1 is a possible D gene, resting on 6 matching bases. For CDR1 and CDR2, the germline V gene lists SGHRS and YFSETQ. From its cysteine to its phenylalanine, the CDR3 spans 15 amino acids. Only the CDR3 portion is preserved as DNA: 45 bases, with reading frame beginning at the first base. V is reduced by 4 bases and J by 0 bases, leaving a spacing of 12 bases between them.